This T cell receptor beta chain originates from a study of blood T cell repertoires in COVID-19. Overall study: Samples representing acute and convalescent COVID-19 were sourced from the United States, Italy and Spain.

Germline CDR1 is LNHNV and CDR2 is YYDKDF (reference sequence). With 1 base removed from V and 4 bases from J, the gap between germline ends came to 7 bases. The length of the CDR3 is 13 residues. In the original workflow: The authors estimated nucleated cell counts from reference gene primer amplification. Generated by immunoSEQ multiplex PCR, the TCRdb table keeps only in-frame clones and is missing some. V, J and clone size derive from that table, while D and trimming were established from the DNA sequence. The sample yields about 70,000 clones, 83% seen once. What was sequenced was peripheral blood. The sequence was collected from a man aged 30 to 39 with COVID-19, enrolled during active disease. The rearrangement uses TRBV15 and TRBJ1-2; possible D gene TRBD1, 5 bases. The CDR3 here is CATSRGGGYGYTF. For the CDR3, the DNA is TGTGCCACCAGCAGAGGGGGCGGCTATGGCTACACCTTC.